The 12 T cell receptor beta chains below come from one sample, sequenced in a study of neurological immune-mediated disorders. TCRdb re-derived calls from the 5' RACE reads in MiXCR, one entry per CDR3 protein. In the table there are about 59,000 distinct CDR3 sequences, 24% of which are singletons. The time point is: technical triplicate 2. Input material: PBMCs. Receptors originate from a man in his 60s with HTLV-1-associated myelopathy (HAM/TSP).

This chain's CDR3 is CASSIDGQPQHF. CDR3 in DNA: TGTGCCAGTAGTATTGATGGTCAGCCCCAGCATTTT. The rearrangement uses TRBV19 and TRBJ1-5, with D unclear. The V end was cut by 3 bases, the J end by 6 bases, with 6 bases between. The CDR3 has 12 residues. CDR1 and CDR2 (germline): LNHDA, SQIVND (reference sequence).

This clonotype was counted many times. The CDR3 DNA sequence: TGTGCCAGCAGCGTAGGAGGGTCCAAATCGCAGTATTTT. It is translated as CASSVGGSKSQYF. V is TRBV9 and J is TRBJ2-3; D is possibly TRBD2 (5 bases). V gave up 0 bases and J gave up 10 bases, with 12 bases separating them. The CDR3 spans 13 residues. Germline V CDR1 and CDR2: SGDLS, YYNGEE.

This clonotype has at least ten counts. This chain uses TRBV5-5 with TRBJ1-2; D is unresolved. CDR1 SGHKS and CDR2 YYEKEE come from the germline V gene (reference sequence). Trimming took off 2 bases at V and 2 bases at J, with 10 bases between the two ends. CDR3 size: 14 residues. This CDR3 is CASSLTVFNYGYTF. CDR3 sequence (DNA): TGTGCCAGCAGCTTAACTGTTTTCAACTATGGCTACACCTTC.

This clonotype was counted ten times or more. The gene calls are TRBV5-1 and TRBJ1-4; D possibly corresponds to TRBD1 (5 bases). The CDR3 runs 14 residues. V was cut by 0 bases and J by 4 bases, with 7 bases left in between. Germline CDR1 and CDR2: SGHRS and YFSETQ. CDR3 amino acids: CASSLGQYNEKLFF. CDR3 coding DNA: TGCGCCAGCAGCTTGGGACAGTATAATGAAAAACTGTTTTTT. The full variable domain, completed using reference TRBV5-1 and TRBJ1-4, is KAGVTQTPRYLIKTRGQQVTLSCSPISGHRSVSWYQQTPGQGLQFLFEYFSETQRNKGNFPGRFSGRQFSNSRSEMNVSTLELGDSALYLCASSLGQYNEKLFFGSGTQLSVL.

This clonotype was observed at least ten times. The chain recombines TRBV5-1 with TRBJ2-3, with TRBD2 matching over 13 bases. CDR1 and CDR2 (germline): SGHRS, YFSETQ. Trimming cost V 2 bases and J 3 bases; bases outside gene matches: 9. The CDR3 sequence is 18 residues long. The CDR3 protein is CASSFGTSGNGWTDTQYF. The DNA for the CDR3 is TGCGCCAGCAGCTTCGGGACTAGCGGGAATGGGTGGACAGATACGCAGTATTTT.

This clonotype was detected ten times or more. The CDR3 DNA follows: TGTGCCATCAGTGCCGATTCGGGGGGACGCACGGAGACCCAGTACTTC. Translated: CAISADSGGRTETQYF. The chain employs TRBV10-3 and TRBJ2-5; 7 bases are shared with TRBD2. V was clipped by 4 bases and J by 5 bases; unmatched bases: 13. Per the germline V gene, CDR1 is ENHRY and CDR2 is SYGVKD. The CDR3 is 16 residues long.

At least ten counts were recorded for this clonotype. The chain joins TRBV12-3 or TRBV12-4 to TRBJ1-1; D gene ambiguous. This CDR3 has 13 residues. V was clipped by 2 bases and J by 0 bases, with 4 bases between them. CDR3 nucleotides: TGTGCCAGCAGTTTACTAGTGAACACTGAAGCTTTCTTT. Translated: CASSLLVNTEAFF.

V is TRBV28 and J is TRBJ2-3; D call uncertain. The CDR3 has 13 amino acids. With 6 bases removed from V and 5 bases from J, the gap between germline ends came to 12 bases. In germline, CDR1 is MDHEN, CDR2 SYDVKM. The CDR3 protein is CASRTPIVDTQYF. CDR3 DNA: TGTGCCAGCAGAACCCCCATTGTAGATACGCAGTATTTT.

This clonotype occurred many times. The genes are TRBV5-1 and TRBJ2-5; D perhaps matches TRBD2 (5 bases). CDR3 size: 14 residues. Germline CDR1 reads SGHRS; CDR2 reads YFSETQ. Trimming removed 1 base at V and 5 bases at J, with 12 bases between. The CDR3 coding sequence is TGCGCCAGCAGCTTGTTGCTAGCATCGGAGACCCAGTACTTC. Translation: CASSLLLASETQYF.

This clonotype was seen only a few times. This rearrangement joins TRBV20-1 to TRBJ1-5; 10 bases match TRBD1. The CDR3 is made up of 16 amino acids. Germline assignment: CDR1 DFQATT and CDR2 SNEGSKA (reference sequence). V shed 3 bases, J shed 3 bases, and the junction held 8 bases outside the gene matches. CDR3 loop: CSARSETGGVNQPQHF. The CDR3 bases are TGCAGTGCTAGGAGTGAGACAGGGGGCGTCAATCAGCCCCAGCATTTT.

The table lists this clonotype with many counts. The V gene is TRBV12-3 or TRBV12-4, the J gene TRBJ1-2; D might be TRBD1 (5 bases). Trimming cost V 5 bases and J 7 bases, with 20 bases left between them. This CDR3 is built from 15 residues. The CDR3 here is CASSPTGSRSGGYTF. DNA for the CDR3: TGTGCCAGCAGTCCAACAGGCTCCCGGTCGGGTGGCTACACCTTC.

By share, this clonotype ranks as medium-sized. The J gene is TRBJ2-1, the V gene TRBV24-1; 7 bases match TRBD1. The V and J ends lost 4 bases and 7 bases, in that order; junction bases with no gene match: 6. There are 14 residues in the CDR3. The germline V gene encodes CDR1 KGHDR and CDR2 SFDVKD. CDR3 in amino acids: CATSDQSRGNEQFF. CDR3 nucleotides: TGTGCCACCAGTGACCAGTCCAGGGGGAATGAGCAGTTCTTC.